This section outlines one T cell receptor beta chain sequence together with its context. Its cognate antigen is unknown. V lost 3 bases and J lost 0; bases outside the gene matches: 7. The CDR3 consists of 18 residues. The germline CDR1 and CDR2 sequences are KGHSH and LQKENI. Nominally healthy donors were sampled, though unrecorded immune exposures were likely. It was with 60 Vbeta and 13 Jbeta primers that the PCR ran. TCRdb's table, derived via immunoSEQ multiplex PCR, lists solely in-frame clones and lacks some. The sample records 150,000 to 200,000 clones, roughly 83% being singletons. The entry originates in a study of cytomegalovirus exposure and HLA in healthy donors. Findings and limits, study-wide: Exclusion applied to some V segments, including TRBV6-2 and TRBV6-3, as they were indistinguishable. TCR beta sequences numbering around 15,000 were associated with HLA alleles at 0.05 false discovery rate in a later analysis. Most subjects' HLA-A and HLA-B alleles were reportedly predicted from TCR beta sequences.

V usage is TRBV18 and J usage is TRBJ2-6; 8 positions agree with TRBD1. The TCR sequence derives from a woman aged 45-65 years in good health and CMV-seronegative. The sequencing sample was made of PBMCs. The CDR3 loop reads CASSPLGQGTSGANVLTF. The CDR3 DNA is TGTGCCAGCTCACCTCTTGGACAGGGAACCTCTGGGGCCAACGTCCTGACTTTC. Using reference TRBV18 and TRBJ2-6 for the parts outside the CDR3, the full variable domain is NAGVMQNPRHLVRRRGQEARLRCSPMKGHSHVYWYRQLPEEGLKFMVYLQKENIIDESGMPKERFSAEFPKEGPSILRIQQVVRGDSAAYFCASSPLGQGTSGANVLTFGAGSRLTVL.